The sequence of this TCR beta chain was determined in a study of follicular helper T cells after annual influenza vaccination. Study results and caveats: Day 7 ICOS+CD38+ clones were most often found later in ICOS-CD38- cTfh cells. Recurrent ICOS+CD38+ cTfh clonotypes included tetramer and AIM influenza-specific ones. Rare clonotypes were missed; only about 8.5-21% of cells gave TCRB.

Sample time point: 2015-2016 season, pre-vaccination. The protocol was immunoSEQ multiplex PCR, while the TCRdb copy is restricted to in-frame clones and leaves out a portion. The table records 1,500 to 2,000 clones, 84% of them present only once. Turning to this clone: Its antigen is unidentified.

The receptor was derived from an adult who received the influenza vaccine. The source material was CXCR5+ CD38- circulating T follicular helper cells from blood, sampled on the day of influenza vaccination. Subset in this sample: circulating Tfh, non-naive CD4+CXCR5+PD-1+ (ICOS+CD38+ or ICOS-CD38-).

The CDR3 coding sequence is TGTGCCAGCAGCCAAAGACAGGGTGGCTACACCTTC. This translates into CASSQRQGGYTF. This sequence joins TRBV14 and TRBJ1-2; TRBD1 aligns across 7 bases. The length of the CDR3 is 12 residues. V lost 2 bases and J lost 7; bases outside the gene matches: 1. Looked up from germline, CDR1 is SGHDN and CDR2 is FVKESK.